Shown below are 21 T cell receptor beta chains from a single sample sequenced in a study of T cells in Graves' hyperthyroidism and ophthalmopathy. Amplification of TCR beta CDR3 regions used RNA as the template. RT-PCR in the first round (using the HTBI primer set) targeted the TCR CDR3. Each CDR3 protein gets one entry after TCRdb re-called the multiplex PCR reads with MiXCR. Among about 300,000 distinct CDR3 sequences listed, roughly an eighth were seen once. Sequenced input: blood. Receptors were obtained from a woman in her forties with Graves' hyperthyroidism.

The J gene is TRBJ2-3, the V gene TRBV7-2; 9 bases agree with TRBD2. This CDR3 is 17 amino acids long. Germline loops: CDR1 SGHTA, CDR2 FQGNSA. V was pared by 3 bases and J by 0 bases, with 7 bases of the junction left unmatched. The DNA for the CDR3 is TGTGCCAGCAGCTTGGGTAGCGGGGGCCCTAGCACAGATACGCAGTATTTT. Its protein is CASSLGSGGPSTDTQYF. Full variable domain (outside the CDR3, taken from reference TRBV7-2 and TRBJ2-3): GAGVSQSPSNKVTEKGKDVELRCDPISGHTALYWYRQSLGQGLEFLIYFQGNSAPDKSGLPSDRFSAERTGGSVSTLTIQRTQQEDSAVYLCASSLGSGGPSTDTQYFGPGTRLTVL.

This clonotype came up many times. The chain links TRBV6-1 to TRBJ1-2; the D gene is possibly TRBD1 (5 bases). Germline V gene lookup returns CDR1 MNHNS and CDR2 SASEGT. The CDR3 runs to 14 residues. V was clipped by 7 bases and J by 3 bases, with 15 bases between them. The CDR3 DNA follows: TGTGCCAGCACCACGGGGGGTAATGACTATGGCTACACCTTC. Translation gives CASTTGGNDYGYTF.

This clonotype appeared many times. The CDR3 protein is CASSGTGADTQYF. The CDR3 nucleotides read TGCGCCAGCAGCGGAACAGGGGCAGATACGCAGTATTTT. The J gene is TRBJ2-3, the V gene TRBV5-1, with TRBD1 matching over 7 bases. The length of the CDR3 is 13 residues. Trimming took 4 bases from V and 4 from J; bases not matched to a gene: 3. CDR1 is SGHRS, CDR2 YFSETQ, per germline.

This clonotype has more than one count but fewer than ten. Since the CDR3 does not end with the conserved phenylalanine or tryptophan, this likely comes from a read error. The rearrangement uses TRBV11-2 and TRBJ1-2, with 8 bases aligning to TRBD1. Germline loops: CDR1 SGHAT, CDR2 FQNNGV. The CDR3 contains 21 residues. The V segment lost 1 base and the J segment 8 bases; nucleotides outside the gene matches: 27. The CDR3 sequence is CASSLVGGARGLDDYSYGYTL. In DNA, the CDR3 is TGTGCCAGCAGCTTAGTCGGCGGGGCCAGGGGGCTAGATGACTATTCTTACGGCTACACCCTC.

This clonotype showed up many times. V is TRBV7-2 and J is TRBJ1-1, with D perhaps matching TRBD1 (5 bases). Germline loops: CDR1 SGHTA, CDR2 FQGNSA. The CDR3 is 12 amino acids. The V gene lost 6 bases and the J gene lost 6 bases, with 11 bases spanning the gap. For the CDR3, the DNA is TGTGCCAGCAGTCAACGGGACTCTGAAGCTTTCTTT. Its translation: CASSQRDSEAFF.

In this sample, this clonotype turned up many times. The gene calls are TRBV7-8 and TRBJ2-5; maybe TRBD2 (6 bases). Per germline, CDR1 SGHVS and CDR2 FQNEAQ. CDR3 length: 15 residues. The ends were cut back, 3 bases at V and 4 bases at J, with 15 bases in the middle. This chain's CDR3 is CASSFSSGGLETQYF. The CDR3 DNA sequence: TGTGCCAGCAGCTTTAGCTCCGGAGGGCTAGAGACCCAGTACTTC.

Notes on this clonotype: A read error is possible here, since a much larger clone lies one base away. The genes are TRBV30 and TRBJ1-5, with D unresolved. Germline-derived CDR1 and CDR2 are GTSNPN and SVGIG (reference sequence). CDR3 size: 15 residues. DNA of the CDR3: TGTGCCTGGAGTGTATCCCTAGCGGGCAATCAGCCCCAGCGTTTT. It translates to CAWSVSLAGNQPQRF. Looking up the rest from reference TRBV30 and TRBJ1-5 gives the full variable domain: SQTIHQWPATLVQPVGSPLSLECTVEGTSNPNLYWYRQAAGRGLQLLFYSVGIGQISSEVPQNLSASRPQDRQFILSSKKLLLSDSGFYLCAWSVSLAGNQPQRFGDGTRLSIL.

This clonotype was observed at least ten times. The chain is built from TRBV6-1 and TRBJ2-3; D possibly corresponds to TRBD2 (6 bases). Trimming took 5 bases from V and 4 from J, leaving 16 bases between them. Germline V gives CDR1 MNHNS, CDR2 SASEGT. The CDR3 runs 15 residues. This CDR3 reads CASSLVGSGADTQYF. The CDR3 coding sequence is TGTGCCAGCAGTTTGGTCGGTAGCGGTGCAGATACGCAGTATTTT.

The genes are TRBV27 and TRBJ2-1; 12 bases align to TRBD2. The CDR3 consists of 14 residues. The ends lost 6 bases at V and 5 bases at J; junction bases unmatched: 2. Per germline, CDR1 MNHEY and CDR2 SMNVEV (reference sequence). DNA of the CDR3: TGTGCCAGCAGAGGACTAGCGGGGAACAATGAGCAGTTCTTC. Translating gives CASRGLAGNNEQFF.

This clonotype appeared many times. V usage is TRBV30 and J usage is TRBJ2-5; TRBD2 matches 8 bases. Unmatched junction bases numbered 3, after V lost 1 base and J lost 2 bases. Per the germline V gene, CDR1 is GTSNPN and CDR2 is SVGIG (reference sequence). The length of the CDR3 is 14 residues. CDR3 amino acids: CAWSEREWQETQYF. In nucleotides, the CDR3 is TGTGCCTGGAGTGAGCGGGAGTGGCAAGAGACCCAGTACTTC.

This clonotype was seen repeatedly, ten times or more. The genes are TRBV5-1 and TRBJ1-1; D call uncertain. The CDR3 extends over 12 amino acids. Trimming took 5 bases from V and 3 from J, leaving 8 bases between them. Germline values: CDR1 SGHRS, CDR2 YFSETQ. The CDR3 coding sequence is TGCGCCAGCAGTGGTGGTGACACTGAAGCTTTCTTT. Amino acid sequence: CASSGGDTEAFF.

The chain couples TRBV25-1 to TRBJ1-4; TRBD1 aligns across 7 bases. The germline gives CDR1 MGHDK, CDR2 SYGVNS. This CDR3 spans 14 amino acids. V shed 7 bases, J shed 6 bases, and the junction held 8 bases outside the gene matches. CDR3 nucleotide sequence: TGTGCCAGCACGCCAGGGGGTAGAGATGAAAAACTGTTTTTT. Translating gives CASTPGGRDEKLFF.

This clonotype was detected a few times. The V call is TRBV20-1, the J call TRBJ1-1, with 8 bases aligning to TRBD1. Germline V CDR1 and CDR2: DFQATT, SNEGSKA (reference sequence). Germline trimming cut 6 bases from V and 5 bases from J; bases unmatched to any gene: 14. This CDR3 has 15 residues. DNA for the CDR3: TGCAGTGCGCCCAGACAGGGGAGTTCAGGGACTGAAGCTTTCTTT. Residues: CSAPRQGSSGTEAFF.

This clonotype was found many times. The V and J genes are TRBV3-1 and TRBJ2-1, with D unclear. Deletions cut 1 base from V and 9 bases from J, with 10 bases between. There are 13 residues in the CDR3. CDR1 and CDR2 from the germline V gene are LGHDT and YNNKEL (reference sequence). The CDR3 bases are TGTGCCAGCAGCCAAGTCTGGGCTGGTGAGCAGTTCTTC. Translating gives CASSQVWAGEQFF.

This clonotype came up many times. J is TRBJ1-2 and V is TRBV6-1; a weak D match, TRBD1 (5 bases). Germline V gene data show CDR1 as MNHNS and CDR2 as SASEGT. The CDR3 sequence is 14 residues long. V dropped 6 bases and J dropped 7 bases, with 18 bases sitting between them. CDR3 residues: CASSQDRGLSGYTF. CDR3 coding DNA: TGTGCCAGCAGCCAAGACCGGGGACTTTCTGGCTACACCTTC.

V gene TRBV2 combines with J gene TRBJ2-7; TRBD1 matches 9 bases. CDR3 length: 14 amino acids. The germline gives CDR1 SNHLY, CDR2 FYNNEI. The trim removed 6 bases at V and 3 bases at J, leaving 6 bases unmatched. The CDR3, as DNA: TGTGCCAGCAGGGCCGGGACAGGGTTCTACGAGCAGTACTTC. It specifies CASRAGTGFYEQYF.

This clonotype occurred many times. This sequence joins TRBV20-1 and TRBJ1-3; 12 bases agree with TRBD1. Germline V gene data show CDR1 as DFQATT and CDR2 as SNEGSKA (reference sequence). CDR3 length: 16 residues. V lost 3 bases and J lost 0; bases outside the gene matches: 3. CDR3 sequence (DNA): TGCAGTGCTAGTGGGGACAGGGGGCTCTCTGGAAACACCATATATTTT. It is translated as CSASGDRGLSGNTIYF.

This clonotype came up many times. The CDR3 DNA reads TGTGCCAGCAGGACACAGGGAGGCATCTATGGCTACACCTTC. Protein: CASRTQGGIYGYTF. This chain links TRBV12-3 or TRBV12-4 with TRBJ1-2; D is possibly TRBD1 (6 bases). Trimming removed 6 bases from V and 4 bases from J, with 15 bases in between. CDR3 length: 14 amino acids.

This clonotype was picked up many times. The chain links TRBV3-1 to TRBJ1-4, with TRBD1 as a possible D gene (5 bases). With 5 bases removed from V and 2 bases from J, the gap between germline ends came to 12 bases. The CDR3 runs to 15 residues. The germline V gene encodes CDR1 LGHDT and CDR2 YNNKEL (reference sequence). CDR3 sequence: CASSLTWGTNEKLFF. The CDR3 region has the DNA TGTGCCAGCAGCTTAACCTGGGGGACTAATGAAAAACTGTTTTTT.

This clonotype was found many times. This chain uses TRBV27 with TRBJ1-5, with D perhaps matching TRBD1 (6 bases). Trimming took 6 bases from V and 3 from J, leaving 12 bases between them. The CDR3 is 14 amino acids. The V gene's germline CDR1 is MNHEY and CDR2 SMNVEV (reference sequence). DNA of the CDR3: TGTGCCAGCAGATCGGACAGTTACAATCAGCCCCAGCATTTT. Its protein product is CASRSDSYNQPQHF.

In this sample, this clonotype turned up many times. The chain recombines TRBV18 with TRBJ1-5; no definite D call. V was cut by 0 bases and J by 2 bases, with 8 bases left in between. The germline CDR1 and CDR2 sequences are KGHSH and LQKENI. The CDR3 is 15 residues long. The CDR3: CASSPPGGGNQPQHF. The CDR3 DNA reads as TGTGCCAGCTCACCACCGGGAGGTGGCAATCAGCCCCAGCATTTT.